The rows below give T cell receptor beta chains drawn from one sample of a study of blood T cell repertoires in COVID-19. This table comes from immunoSEQ multiplex PCR, and its TCRdb copy is limited to in-frame clones, with some not included. The table shows roughly 260,000 clones, with 83% occurring only once. The sequencing sample was made of PBMCs or T cells enriched from blood (not recorded which). The receptor set was obtained from a woman aged 40 to 55 who had been exposed to COVID-19. Each CDR3 is given with its conserved first and last residue. Fields, in order: clone size, D gene, J gene, V gene, CDR3 DNA, CDR3 protein. A D gene is named only where the DNA matches it firmly. Part of the rows lack a size; the others show once, few, many or a class for expanded clones.

clone_size: NA
d_call: TRBD1
j_call: TRBJ2-3
v_call: TRBV9
cdr3_nt: TGTGCCAGCAGTCCCATTTCTAGGACAGGAGATACGCAGTATTTT
cdr3_aa: CASSPISRTGDTQYF

clone_size: NA
d_call: TRBD2
j_call: TRBJ2-5
v_call: TRBV18
cdr3_nt: TGTGCCAGCTCACCGACTAGCGGGGGGTTCCAAGAGACCCAGTACTTC
cdr3_aa: CASSPTSGGFQETQYF

clone_size: NA
d_call: NA
j_call: TRBJ1-2
v_call: TRBV6-4
cdr3_nt: TGTGCCAGCAGTGACTCCACAGTTTCAGGTGGCTACACCTTC
cdr3_aa: CASSDSTVSGGYTF

clone_size: NA
d_call: NA
j_call: TRBJ1-2
v_call: TRBV12-3/TRBV12-4
cdr3_nt: TGTGCCAGCAGTTTAGGCAGGGAGGATGGCTACACCTTC
cdr3_aa: CASSLGREDGYTF

clone_size: NA
d_call: TRBD1
j_call: TRBJ2-7
v_call: TRBV2
cdr3_nt: TGTGCCAGCCGCGGGCCCCTTATGACAGGGTCCTACGAGCAGTACTTC
cdr3_aa: CASRGPLMTGSYEQYF

clone_size: NA
d_call: TRBD1
j_call: TRBJ1-2
v_call: TRBV6-5
cdr3_nt: TGTGCCAGCAGCGGGACAGCCTATGGCTACACCTTC
cdr3_aa: CASSGTAYGYTF

clone_size: few
d_call: NA
j_call: TRBJ2-2
v_call: TRBV10-3
cdr3_nt: TGTGCCATCGCAGGGTTGGACACCGGGGAGCTGTTTTTT
cdr3_aa: CAIAGLDTGELFF

clone_size: NA
d_call: TRBD1
j_call: TRBJ2-3
v_call: TRBV27
cdr3_nt: TGTGCCAGCAGCCCCAGGGGGCTGGGGACAGATACGCAGTATTTT
cdr3_aa: CASSPRGLGTDTQYF

clone_size: NA
d_call: NA
j_call: TRBJ2-1
v_call: TRBV5-1
cdr3_nt: TGCGCCAGCAGCATTAACCCCGCTAGTGGCGAGCTTGGGAATGAGCAGTTCTTC
cdr3_aa: CASSINPASGELGNEQFF

clone_size: NA
d_call: TRBD1
j_call: TRBJ2-3
v_call: TRBV18
cdr3_nt: TGTGCTACCGGGACAGGGGAGACAGATACGCAGTATTTT
cdr3_aa: CATGTGETDTQYF

clone_size: NA
d_call: NA
j_call: TRBJ2-1
v_call: TRBV7-3
cdr3_nt: TGTGCCAGCAGCTTATGGAGGGGCAATGAGCAGTTCTTC
cdr3_aa: CASSLWRGNEQFF

clone_size: NA
d_call: NA
j_call: TRBJ1-1
v_call: TRBV12-3/TRBV12-4
cdr3_nt: TGTGCCAGCAGTTTCGAGAGGACAGAAGCTTTCTTT
cdr3_aa: CASSFERTEAFF

clone_size: few
d_call: TRBD1
j_call: TRBJ1-3
v_call: TRBV5-1
cdr3_nt: TGCGCCAGCAGGACAGGGATCCCGTACTCTGGAAACACCATATATTTT
cdr3_aa: CASRTGIPYSGNTIYF

clone_size: NA
d_call: NA
j_call: TRBJ1-5
v_call: TRBV10-3
cdr3_nt: TGTGCCATCAGCGGACAGAGCAATCAGCCCCAGCATTTT
cdr3_aa: CAISGQSNQPQHF

clone_size: NA
d_call: NA
j_call: TRBJ1-1
v_call: TRBV30
cdr3_nt: TGTGCCTGGAGTGTTTCGCGGGGCCAAAAGGCTTTCTTT
cdr3_aa: CAWSVSRGQKAFF

clone_size: NA
d_call: TRBD1
j_call: TRBJ1-6
v_call: TRBV7-2
cdr3_nt: TGTGCCAGCAGCTTCGCTACAGGGGATTCACCCCTCCACTTT
cdr3_aa: CASSFATGDSPLHF

clone_size: NA
d_call: NA
j_call: TRBJ1-5
v_call: TRBV4-2
cdr3_nt: TGTGCCAGCAGCCAAGATCCCCCAATAGTTATGAGACAGCCCCAGCATTTT
cdr3_aa: CASSQDPPIVMRQPQHF

clone_size: NA
d_call: NA
j_call: TRBJ2-3
v_call: TRBV6-5
cdr3_nt: TGTGCCAGCAGGAGGGGGGGTACTAGCACAGATACGCAGTATTTT
cdr3_aa: CASRRGGTSTDTQYF

clone_size: NA
d_call: NA
j_call: TRBJ1-5
v_call: TRBV28
cdr3_nt: TGTGCCAGCAGTTTGGATTCCTCAGGGGTTCAGCCCCAGCATTTT
cdr3_aa: CASSLDSSGVQPQHF

clone_size: NA
d_call: NA
j_call: TRBJ1-1
v_call: TRBV14
cdr3_nt: TGTGCCAGCAGCCAAGCTTCGGGAGGGCGGGCTTTCTTT
cdr3_aa: CASSQASGGRAFF

clone_size: NA
d_call: NA
j_call: TRBJ2-5
v_call: TRBV7-2
cdr3_nt: TGTGCCAGCAGCTTACAGTCTGGAACAGCCCAAGAGACCCAGTACTTC
cdr3_aa: CASSLQSGTAQETQYF

clone_size: NA
d_call: TRBD1
j_call: TRBJ2-7
v_call: TRBV5-1
cdr3_nt: TGCGCCAGCAGCCAAGGGACAGGGGGTTTTGGAGAGCAGTACTTC
cdr3_aa: CASSQGTGGFGEQYF

clone_size: NA
d_call: NA
j_call: TRBJ1-1
v_call: TRBV19
cdr3_nt: TGTGCCAGTAGTATTATCGTTACTCGCTTTGGAGGAGGGACTGAAGCTTTCTTT
cdr3_aa: CASSIIVTRFGGGTEAFF

clone_size: NA
d_call: TRBD1
j_call: TRBJ2-5
v_call: TRBV11-2
cdr3_nt: TGTGCCAGCAGCGGACAGGGTTCAGAGACCCAGTACTTC
cdr3_aa: CASSGQGSETQYF

clone_size: NA
d_call: TRBD1
j_call: TRBJ2-1
v_call: TRBV6-5
cdr3_nt: TGTGCCAGCAGTTACGAGAGGGGGCTCTCCTACAATGAGCAGTTCTTC
cdr3_aa: CASSYERGLSYNEQFF

clone_size: NA
d_call: TRBD2
j_call: TRBJ2-3
v_call: TRBV3-1/TRBV3-2
cdr3_nt: TGTGCCAGCAGCCCGCGGGGGGGAGGCACAGATACGCAGTATTTT
cdr3_aa: CASSPRGGGTDTQYF

clone_size: NA
d_call: NA
j_call: TRBJ2-2
v_call: TRBV5-5
cdr3_nt: TGTGCCAGCAGCTCGGGACACGAGAACACCGGGGAGCTGTTTTTT
cdr3_aa: CASSSGHENTGELFF

clone_size: NA
d_call: TRBD1
j_call: TRBJ1-2
v_call: TRBV19
cdr3_nt: TGTGCCAGTAGTCCTCCGGGACAGCAATATCTTGGCTACACCTTC
cdr3_aa: CASSPPGQQYLGYTF

clone_size: NA
d_call: TRBD1
j_call: TRBJ1-5
v_call: TRBV9
cdr3_nt: TGTGCCAGCAGCACAACCGGGACAGCGAATCAGCCCCAGCATTTT
cdr3_aa: CASSTTGTANQPQHF

clone_size: NA
d_call: TRBD1
j_call: TRBJ2-7
v_call: TRBV5-6
cdr3_nt: TGTGCCAGCAGCTCCTATGGGACAGGGGGTATATCCTACGAGCAGTACTTC
cdr3_aa: CASSSYGTGGISYEQYF

clone_size: NA
d_call: TRBD1
j_call: TRBJ2-1
v_call: TRBV24-1
cdr3_nt: TGTGCCACCAGTGATAGTAGTATGACAGGGTTTGGCTACAATGAGCAGTTCTTC
cdr3_aa: CATSDSSMTGFGYNEQFF

clone_size: NA
d_call: NA
j_call: TRBJ1-2
v_call: TRBV19
cdr3_nt: TGTGCCAGTACTGTGGGGGGTCGCGGCTACACCTTC
cdr3_aa: CASTVGGRGYTF

clone_size: NA
d_call: NA
j_call: TRBJ2-3
v_call: TRBV5-1
cdr3_nt: TGCGCCAGCAGCTTACATGTCGGGGCGGGACGCGGATCTCTGTACACAGATACGCAGTATTTT
cdr3_aa: CASSLHVGAGRGSLYTDTQYF

clone_size: NA
d_call: NA
j_call: TRBJ1-5
v_call: TRBV21-1
cdr3_nt: TGTGCCAGCAAGGGAAACCCCGGGACAGGGGTGAGTGGCAATCAGCCCCAGCATTTT
cdr3_aa: CASKGNPGTGVSGNQPQHF

clone_size: NA
d_call: NA
j_call: TRBJ2-2
v_call: TRBV19
cdr3_nt: TGTGCCAGTAGTACTACTCCCACCGGGGAGCTGTTTTTT
cdr3_aa: CASSTTPTGELFF

clone_size: NA
d_call: NA
j_call: TRBJ1-1
v_call: TRBV12-5
cdr3_nt: TGTGCTAGTGGTTTGGTAGCAGGTTACACTGAAGCTTTCTTT
cdr3_aa: CASGLVAGYTEAFF

clone_size: NA
d_call: TRBD2
j_call: TRBJ2-3
v_call: TRBV3-1/TRBV3-2
cdr3_nt: TGTGCCAGCAGCCAACCACCGACCAAACTAGCGGGGGGTGGGGTTGGCACAGATACGCAGTATTTT
cdr3_aa: CASSQPPTKLAGGGVGTDTQYF

clone_size: NA
d_call: NA
j_call: TRBJ1-1
v_call: TRBV21-1
cdr3_nt: TGTGCCAGCAGCAAAGGGCCCTGGGGGCGGAGACAGCGCCTGAACACTGAAGCTTTCTTT
cdr3_aa: CASSKGPWGRRQRLNTEAFF

clone_size: few
d_call: TRBD2
j_call: TRBJ2-2
v_call: TRBV2
cdr3_nt: TGTGCCAGCAGAGGGACTATGGGCACCGGGGAGCTGTTTTTT
cdr3_aa: CASRGTMGTGELFF

clone_size: NA
d_call: NA
j_call: TRBJ2-2
v_call: TRBV9
cdr3_nt: TGTGCCAGCAGCGTAAGGGGCAGGGTATCCGGGGAGCTGTTTTTT
cdr3_aa: CASSVRGRVSGELFF

clone_size: NA
d_call: NA
j_call: TRBJ1-6
v_call: TRBV25-1
cdr3_nt: TGTGCCAGCAGTGGGCTTGATAATTCACCCCTCCACTTT
cdr3_aa: CASSGLDNSPLHF

clone_size: NA
d_call: NA
j_call: TRBJ2-5
v_call: TRBV6-5
cdr3_nt: TGTGCCAGCAGCAACGGAGAGTACCAAGAGACCCAGTACTTC
cdr3_aa: CASSNGEYQETQYF

clone_size: NA
d_call: TRBD2
j_call: TRBJ2-3
v_call: TRBV5-5
cdr3_nt: TGTGCCAGCAGCTGGACTAGCGGAAGCACAGATACGCAGTATTTT
cdr3_aa: CASSWTSGSTDTQYF

clone_size: few
d_call: NA
j_call: TRBJ1-2
v_call: TRBV30
cdr3_nt: TGTGCCTGGAGTATGTTCTGGAGCGATGGCTACACCTTC
cdr3_aa: CAWSMFWSDGYTF

clone_size: NA
d_call: NA
j_call: TRBJ2-7
v_call: TRBV3-1/TRBV3-2
cdr3_nt: TGTGCCAGCAGCCTGCACGACAGGTTCGTCGAGCAGTACTTC
cdr3_aa: CASSLHDRFVEQYF

clone_size: NA
d_call: TRBD2
j_call: TRBJ2-1
v_call: TRBV5-1
cdr3_nt: TGCGCCAGCAGCTTGGGTAGCGGGGGAGCGGATGAGCAGTTCTTC
cdr3_aa: CASSLGSGGADEQFF

clone_size: NA
d_call: TRBD2
j_call: TRBJ2-3
v_call: TRBV29-1
cdr3_nt: TGCAGCGCAGCGGGGGGGCCTCATACGCAGTATTTT
cdr3_aa: CSAAGGPHTQYF

clone_size: NA
d_call: NA
j_call: TRBJ1-5
v_call: TRBV18
cdr3_nt: TGTGCCAGCTCACCAGGGGGGTCGGGCCAGCCCCAGCATTTT
cdr3_aa: CASSPGGSGQPQHF

clone_size: NA
d_call: NA
j_call: TRBJ1-5
v_call: TRBV2
cdr3_nt: TGTGCCAGCAGGGGACTAGGCGGTCAGCCCCAGCATTTT
cdr3_aa: CASRGLGGQPQHF

clone_size: NA
d_call: TRBD2
j_call: TRBJ2-2
v_call: TRBV2
cdr3_nt: TGTGCCAGCGTTAAGCGGGGGGGGGACACCGGGGAGCTGTTTTTT
cdr3_aa: CASVKRGGDTGELFF

clone_size: NA
d_call: TRBD1
j_call: TRBJ2-2
v_call: TRBV7-3
cdr3_nt: TGTGCCAGTCGGCGGGACAGGGGAAGCACCGGGGAGCTGTTTTTT
cdr3_aa: CASRRDRGSTGELFF

clone_size: once
d_call: TRBD2
j_call: TRBJ2-1
v_call: TRBV19
cdr3_nt: TGTGCCAGTAGTATTGTGATAGCGGGGGCCCGAGGGGGCAATGAGCAGTTCTTC
cdr3_aa: CASSIVIAGARGGNEQFF

clone_size: NA
d_call: NA
j_call: TRBJ1-4
v_call: TRBV11-1
cdr3_nt: TGTGCCAGCAGCGAACAGTCTTCGGGGACTAATGAAAAACTGTTTTTT
cdr3_aa: CASSEQSSGTNEKLFF

clone_size: NA
d_call: TRBD1
j_call: TRBJ2-5
v_call: TRBV7-3
cdr3_nt: TGTGCCAGCAGCATGACAGGGCCGGAGACCCAGTACTTC
cdr3_aa: CASSMTGPETQYF